Below are 24 T cell receptor beta chains sequenced from a single sample in a study of blood T cell repertoires in COVID-19. The data were produced by immunoSEQ multiplex PCR, yet TCRdb's version contains in-frame clones alone and is incomplete. The data hold some 120,000 clones, with more than 70% observed a single time. The sample taken for sequencing was peripheral blood. The receptors stem from a man at least 80 years old with active or convalescent COVID-19.

The genes are TRBV9 and TRBJ2-5, with unresolved D. Germline V gene sequence: CDR1 SGDLS, CDR2 YYNGEE. This CDR3 is 16 amino acids long. The V end lost 0 bases, the J end lost 2 bases, and 14 bases lay between the germline ends. The CDR3 coding sequence is TGTGCCAGCAGCGTAGGTTCGCTACCACTACAAGAGACCCAGTACTTC. Residues: CASSVGSLPLQETQYF.

This clone was recorded once. One end of the junction does not line up with germline, which may come from a read error. The chain couples TRBV10-1 to TRBJ2-7; D call uncertain. CDR1 is WNHNN and CDR2 is SYGVQD in the germline V gene (reference sequence). The CDR3 is made up of 10 amino acids. This CDR3 reads CASSESHFDF. In DNA form, the CDR3 reads TGCGCCAGCAGTGAGTCGCACTTCGACTTC.

This clone has a single count. V is TRBV27 and J is TRBJ1-5, with D uncertain. V was pared by 4 bases and J by 6 bases, with 10 bases between. The CDR3 extends over 13 amino acids. CDR1 is MNHEY and CDR2 is SMNVEV in the germline V gene (reference sequence). The CDR3 coding sequence is TGTGCCAGCAGTTACACCGGGAGTCAGCCCCAGCATTTT. Residues: CASSYTGSQPQHF.

This clone was seen a handful of times. The V call is TRBV2, the J call TRBJ1-6; D is unresolved. V was pared by 2 bases and J by 7 bases, with 12 bases between. CDR1 and CDR2 from the germline V gene are SNHLY and FYNNEI. The CDR3 has 15 residues. This chain's CDR3 is CASSEMAVQNSPLHF. The CDR3 nucleotides read TGTGCCAGCAGTGAAATGGCGGTCCAAAATTCACCCCTCCACTTT.

V and J are TRBV19 and TRBJ1-1; 10 bases match TRBD1. Losses at the gene ends were 4 bases for V and 5 bases for J; bases not matched to a gene: 10. The CDR3 is made up of 16 amino acids. The germline V gene encodes CDR1 LNHDA and CDR2 SQIVND (reference sequence). CDR3 DNA: TGTGCCAGTAGTACGGACCAGGGGACAGGGGCGACTGAAGCTTTCTTT. It translates to CASSTDQGTGATEAFF.

The chain uses TRBV7-2 and TRBJ1-1; the D is unclear. The germline gives CDR1 SGHTA, CDR2 FQGNSA. V lost 3 bases, J lost 4 bases, and 9 bases lay in between. This CDR3 comprises 13 residues. In DNA, the CDR3 is TGTGCCAGCAGCTTTTCCGAGGGCACTGAAGCTTTCTTT. Protein sequence: CASSFSEGTEAFF.

The rearrangement links TRBV7-2 to TRBJ1-1, with D possibly matching TRBD1 (5 bases). CDR1 SGHTA and CDR2 FQGNSA come from the germline V gene. The CDR3 spans 15 residues. V lost 5 bases and J 5 bases, leaving 18 bases between the germline ends. CDR3 sequence: CASSPPRASRTEAFF. The CDR3 bases are TGTGCCAGCAGCCCCCCCAGGGCTTCTAGGACTGAAGCTTTCTTT.

This sequence joins TRBV11-2 and TRBJ2-1; weak D call: TRBD2 (5 bases). CDR3 length: 14 residues. Trimming stripped 0 bases from V and 5 bases from J, with 8 bases between. The germline V gene has CDR1 SGHAT and CDR2 FQNNGV. Here the CDR3 reads CASSLEVTNNEQFF. DNA of the CDR3: TGTGCCAGCAGCTTAGAGGTGACTAACAATGAGCAGTTCTTC.

This clone was recorded a few times. The chain recombines TRBV5-1 with TRBJ1-1; D unclear. Trimming pared 0 bases from V and 0 bases from J, leaving 9 bases between. CDR1 and CDR2 (germline): SGHRS, YFSETQ. There are 15 residues in the CDR3. CDR3 bases: TGCGCCAGCAGCTTGGAAGGCGGTATGAACACTGAAGCTTTCTTT. Encoded protein: CASSLEGGMNTEAFF.

The chain uses TRBV7-9 and TRBJ1-2; tentatively, D is TRBD1 (5 bases). Trimming left V 2 bases short and J 1 base short, with 11 bases between. The CDR3 runs 15 residues. Germline CDR1 and CDR2: SEHNR and FQNEAQ (reference sequence). The CDR3 coding sequence is TGTGCCAGCAGCTTACCGACAGTCGTTAACTATGGCTACACCTTC. Translated: CASSLPTVVNYGYTF. The variable domain in full, with the rest retrieved from reference TRBV7-9 and TRBJ1-2, is DTGVSQNPRHKITKRGQNVTFRCDPISEHNRLYWYRQTLGQGPEFLTYFQNEAQLEKSRLLSDRFSAERPKGSFSTLEIQRTEQGDSAMYLCASSLPTVVNYGYTFGSGTRLTVV.

This clone was found many times. This chain links TRBV20-1 with TRBJ2-3, with 11 bases aligning to TRBD2. Looked up from germline, CDR1 is DFQATT and CDR2 is SNEGSKA (reference sequence). This CDR3 is built from 14 residues. V was clipped by 3 bases and J by 6 bases; unmatched bases: 5. The CDR3 DNA is TGCAGTGCTAGTGGTAGCGGGGGGGCGGATACGCAGTATTTT. Residues: CSASGSGGADTQYF.

The V and J genes are TRBV5-8 and TRBJ2-3; D is perhaps TRBD1 (6 bases). Looked up from germline, CDR1 is SGHTS and CDR2 is YDEGEE. This CDR3 has 16 amino acids. V was cut by 0 bases and J by 6 bases, with 17 bases left in between. The CDR3 is CASSLVLVQGSDTQYF. CDR3 bases: TGTGCCAGCAGCTTGGTTTTGGTACAGGGCTCGGATACGCAGTATTTT.

This chain uses TRBV29-1 with TRBJ2-3; tentative D call: TRBD1 (5 bases). Trimming pared 5 bases from V and 4 bases from J, leaving 16 bases between. CDR3 length: 14 amino acids. Germline V lookup: CDR1 SQVTM, CDR2 ANQGSEA. The CDR3 region is CSVTRGPDADTQYF. The CDR3 DNA is TGCAGCGTTACAAGGGGTCCCGACGCAGATACGCAGTATTTT.

The CDR3 loop is CASGELDTQYF. In nucleotides, the CDR3 is TGTGCCAGCGGGGAGCTCGATACGCAGTATTTT. This chain joins TRBV11-2 and TRBJ2-3, with D perhaps TRBD2 (5 bases). This CDR3 spans 11 amino acids. Germline V CDR1 and CDR2: SGHAT, FQNNGV. V lost 8 bases and J 6 bases, leaving 9 bases between the germline ends.

CDR3 amino acids: CASSYNRGETYEQYF. CDR3 in DNA: TGTGCCAGCAGTTACAATCGCGGGGAAACCTACGAGCAGTACTTC. V usage is TRBV6-5 and J usage is TRBJ2-7, with D perhaps TRBD2 (6 bases). This CDR3 spans 15 amino acids. Trimming cost V 2 bases and J 2 bases, with 13 bases left between them. CDR1 and CDR2 from the germline V gene are MNHEY and SVGAGI.

This clone showed up just a few times. The CDR3 bases are TGTGCCAGCAGCGCCAGCGGGGTTGTTGTCGGGGAGCTGTTTTTT. Translation: CASSASGVVVGELFF. The chain uses TRBV9 and TRBJ2-2, with 7 bases fitting TRBD2. V lost 3 bases, J lost 7 bases, and 9 bases stayed unmatched. Germline V gives CDR1 SGDLS, CDR2 YYNGEE. The CDR3 is made up of 15 amino acids.

This clone was recorded a few times. The rearrangement uses TRBV6-4 and TRBJ2-4; 9 nucleotides line up with TRBD1. V shed 8 bases and J 1 base; nucleotides not matched to a gene: 3. CDR1 and CDR2 from the germline V gene are MRHNA and SNTAGT. This CDR3 has 14 amino acids. The CDR3 DNA reads TGTGCCAGCCGCGGACAGGGGGCCAAAAACATTCAGTACTTC. It codes for CASRGQGAKNIQYF.

The chain employs TRBV7-2 and TRBJ2-7, with TRBD2 matching 9 bases. The CDR3 has 15 residues. V lost 2 bases, J lost 4 bases, and 6 bases stayed unmatched. Germline V gives CDR1 SGHTA, CDR2 FQGNSA. The DNA for the CDR3 is TGTGCCAGCAGCTTATGGGCGGGGGGGCCGTACGAGCAGTACTTC. This translates into CASSLWAGGPYEQYF.

The chain employs TRBV7-9 and TRBJ2-7; TRBD2 agrees at 7 bases. V trimming: 5 bases; J trimming: 6 bases; junction bases outside the gene matches: 4. This CDR3 region has 12 residues. The germline V gene has CDR1 SEHNR and CDR2 FQNEAQ (reference sequence). The CDR3 DNA reads as TGTGCCAGCAGCACGGGGGGATCCGAGCAGTACTTC. Translated, it gives CASSTGGSEQYF.

DNA of the CDR3: TGTGCCAGCAGCGTAGATGAGACAGGGAACGGCTACACCTTC. Encoded protein: CASSVDETGNGYTF. J is TRBJ1-2 and V is TRBV9; 7 bases map to TRBD1. This CDR3 contains 14 residues. CDR1 is SGDLS and CDR2 is YYNGEE in the germline V gene. J lost 8 bases, V lost 0 bases, and 7 bases had no gene match.

The chain uses TRBV10-3 and TRBJ2-1; 9 bases map to TRBD2. The CDR3 extends over 14 amino acids. Germline CDR1 ENHRY, CDR2 SYGVKD. The ends lost 7 bases at V and 4 bases at J; junction bases unmatched: 5. The CDR3 DNA follows: TGTGCCATCAAGCTTCTAGCGGGGTACAATGAGCAGTTCTTC. Amino acids: CAIKLLAGYNEQFF.

The chain couples TRBV7-2 to TRBJ2-7; tentative D call: TRBD2 (5 bases). Trimming cost V 3 bases and J 3 bases, with 9 bases left between them. The CDR3 loop spans 13 amino acids. Germline CDR1 is SGHTA and CDR2 is FQGNSA. CDR3 sequence (DNA): TGTGCCAGCAGCTTCGGGCGGGTCTACGAGCAGTACTTC. It yields the protein CASSFGRVYEQYF.

This clone was counted once. The CDR3 nucleotides read TGTGCCAGCAGCCAAGCGACTAGCGGGGGGGCCGGGAACGGGGAGCTGTTTTTT. It yields the protein CASSQATSGGAGNGELFF. The rearrangement links TRBV4-2 to TRBJ2-2; 14 nucleotides align to TRBD2. This CDR3 has 18 amino acids. The junction had 8 bases not matched to a gene; V was cut back by 1 base and J by 7 bases. Germline V gives CDR1 LGHNA, CDR2 YNFKEQ.

The rearrangement joins TRBV2 to TRBJ2-1; D is possibly TRBD2 (5 bases). The germline CDR1 and CDR2 sequences are SNHLY and FYNNEI. The CDR3 loop spans 14 amino acids. V lost 4 bases and J 4 bases, leaving 11 bases between the germline ends. The CDR3 coding sequence is TGTGCCAGCAGTGTCTATAGGGAGTACAATGAGCAGTTCTTC. Translating gives CASSVYREYNEQFF.